This TCR beta chain was identified during a study of shared clonotypes between healthy human individuals. V shed 6 bases and J shed 3 bases, with 21 bases lying between them. CDR1 and CDR2 from the germline V gene are SGHTS and YDEGEE. The CDR3 is 16 amino acids. In the study's own analysis: Junction-only immunoSEQ sequences carried no quality scores, so filtering differed. Produced via immunoSEQ multiplex PCR; TCRdb's table is partial and in-frame only. That table supplies the V and J calls and clone size; D and trimming were determined from the DNA. This table has about a million clones, approximately 80% appearing once.

This sequence was found in a man younger than 30 in good health. The sample consisted of memory CD4+ T cells sorted from blood. Documented subset: CD45RA-negative fraction. V gene TRBV5-8 combines with J gene TRBJ1-1, with D unclear. The CDR3 DNA reads TGTGCCAGCACCCGGGGAGGGTTCATCATGGACACTGAAGCTTTCTTT. Its protein product is CASTRGGFIMDTEAFF.